This T cell receptor beta chain is drawn from a study of blood T cells in healthy people across ages. Findings and caveats of the study: Diversity of TCR beta per million T cells declined in a roughly linear way with age.

This CDR3 is built from 15 residues. Germline V gene lookup returns CDR1 SEHNR and CDR2 FQNEAQ (reference sequence). V trimming: 8 bases; J trimming: 0 bases; junction bases outside the gene matches: 9. A sample-barcoded 5' primer and a J-beta primer mix were used in a second PCR of roughly 6 to 11 cycles. A tag from a template-switch adaptor with 12 random nucleotides marked each cDNA molecule. TCRdb analysed the 5' RACE reads with MiXCR anew, one entry per CDR3 protein. The table includes about a million distinct CDR3 sequences, roughly two fifths detected once. This clonotype was counted ten times or more. Its cognate antigen is unknown.

The TCR originated in a man younger than 35 in good health. Specimen: blood. The genes are TRBV7-9 and TRBJ1-1; 7 bases agree with TRBD1. DNA for the CDR3: TGTGCCAGCGACAGGGATCAAAGTATGAACACTGAAGCTTTCTTT. Its translation is CASDRDQSMNTEAFF.